This T cell receptor (beta chain) stems from a study of memory CD4+ T cells and cytomegalovirus serostatus. Regarding this clone: Its antigen is not identified.

Study-level points and caveats: About 40% of the roughly 150 known CMV-associated TCRbeta sequences appeared in CD4+ memory.

This CDR3 is built from 14 residues. Trimming removed 6 bases from V and 0 bases from J; junction bases left unmatched: 1. Germline assignment: CDR1 LNHDA and CDR2 SQIVND (reference sequence). The sort gate was single viable CD3+CD4+CD8-CD45RO+ cells for memory CD4+ T cells. Methods used by the authors: After removing out-of-frame reads, 2 million to 2.5 million distinct TCRbeta sequences remained. Libraries were prepared by immunoSEQ multiplex PCR; TCRdb keeps only in-frame clonotypes and omits some of them. The DNA was the basis for D and trimming; V, J and clone size are from that table. Among approximately 41,000 clones listed, 70% to 80% were seen once.

The gene calls are TRBV19 and TRBJ1-3; TRBD1 aligns across 8 bases. The sample was memory CD4+ T cells from blood. The sequence came from an adult in good health and CMV-seronegative. The CDR3 DNA reads as TGTGCCAGTAGGGACAGGGCCTCTGGAAACACCATATATTTT. This gives the protein CASRDRASGNTIYF.